The 14 T cell receptor beta chains below all came from one sample that was sequenced in a study of shared clonotypes between healthy human individuals. Here immunoSEQ multiplex PCR was the method, and the copy in TCRdb shows in-frame clones only, minus some. The sample lists around 2.5 million clones, approximately 93% occurring once. The sample taken for sequencing was naive CD4+ T cells from PBMCs. Subset reported: CD45RA+ positively selected. Every receptor here comes from a man between 18 and 35 years old in good health. Some clones in this sample may be carry-over from other donors' samples.

J is TRBJ1-3 and V is TRBV5-1; D uncertain. The CDR3 consists of 14 residues. CDR1 is SGHRS, CDR2 YFSETQ, per germline. The V and J ends lost 1 base and 4 bases respectively, with 9 bases between them. For the CDR3, the DNA is TGCGCCAGCAGCTTGAGCAGTGGAGGAAACACCATATATTTT. This encodes CASSLSSGGNTIYF.

The chain combines TRBV2 with TRBJ2-3; maybe TRBD2 (6 bases). CDR1 SNHLY and CDR2 FYNNEI come from the germline V gene. With 1 base removed from V and 6 bases from J, the gap between germline ends came to 17 bases. The CDR3 runs to 16 residues. The CDR3 region has the DNA TGTGCCAGCAGTGAAGGGGGACTGGGGATCACGGATACGCAGTATTTT. Protein sequence: CASSEGGLGITDTQYF.

The chain has TRBV5-4 and TRBJ1-2; 7 bases line up with TRBD1. Germline-derived CDR1 and CDR2 are SGHNT and YYREEE (reference sequence). V was pared by 3 bases and J by 4 bases, with 12 bases of the junction left unmatched. The CDR3 has 16 residues. The CDR3 DNA follows: TGTGCCAGCAGCTCACCCCCAGGGACAGAGTCCTATGGCTACACCTTC. Amino acid sequence: CASSSPPGTESYGYTF.

The V call is TRBV4-1, the J call TRBJ1-5; D not certain. Per germline, CDR1 MGHRA and CDR2 YSYEKL. CDR3 length: 16 residues. V was shortened by 0 bases and J by 3 bases, with 12 bases between the two germline ends. The CDR3 DNA sequence: TGCGCCAGCAGCCAAGATGTGGGCACTTTCAATCAGCCCCAGCATTTT. Translated: CASSQDVGTFNQPQHF.

The chain employs TRBV19 and TRBJ1-5; 9 bases line up with TRBD1. This CDR3 spans 15 amino acids. The trim removed 6 bases at V and 3 bases at J, leaving 6 bases unmatched. Germline V gives CDR1 LNHDA, CDR2 SQIVND (reference sequence). The DNA for the CDR3 is TGTGCCAGTAGAACAGGACAGGGGATCAATCAGCCCCAGCATTTT. It yields the protein CASRTGQGINQPQHF.

The V gene is TRBV5-1, the J gene TRBJ1-1; a possible D gene is TRBD1 (6 bases). The V gene's germline CDR1 is SGHRS and CDR2 YFSETQ. The CDR3 totals 15 residues. V dropped 4 bases and J dropped 1 base, with 14 bases sitting between them. As DNA, the CDR3 is TGCGCCAGCAGCCCGGAGGGGGGAGGGAACACTGAAGCTTTCTTT. Protein: CASSPEGGGNTEAFF. The variable domain in full, completed from reference TRBV5-1 and TRBJ1-1, reads KAGVTQTPRYLIKTRGQQVTLSCSPISGHRSVSWYQQTPGQGLQFLFEYFSETQRNKGNFPGRFSGRQFSNSRSEMNVSTLELGDSALYLCASSPEGGGNTEAFFGQGTRLTVV.

V is TRBV25-1 and J is TRBJ2-7, with D hard to call. This CDR3 has 16 residues. V lost 11 bases and J 7 bases, leaving 30 bases between the germline ends. Per the germline V gene, CDR1 is MGHDK and CDR2 is SYGVNS. CDR3 amino acids: CAAQGDAPWFGTEQYF. The CDR3 nucleotides are TGTGCCGCACAAGGTGACGCTCCTTGGTTCGGCACAGAGCAGTACTTC.

The J gene is TRBJ2-5, the V gene TRBV7-3; 7 bases are shared with TRBD2. Germline assignment: CDR1 SGHTA and CDR2 FQGTGA. Trimming at V came to 3 bases and at J to 5 bases, leaving 9 bases not matched to a gene. The CDR3 sequence is 15 residues long. DNA of the CDR3: TGTGCCAGCAGCTTGTCGGCGGGAGAGTGGGAGACCCAGTACTTC. Translated, it gives CASSLSAGEWETQYF.

V usage is TRBV6-5 and J usage is TRBJ2-3, with 9 bases that match TRBD1. Germline assignment: CDR1 MNHEY and CDR2 SVGAGI. The CDR3 totals 15 residues. V shed 4 bases, J shed 0 bases, and the junction held 2 bases outside the gene matches. This chain's CDR3 is CASSSTGGSTDTQYF. CDR3 nucleotides: TGTGCCAGCAGTTCCACAGGGGGCAGCACAGATACGCAGTATTTT.

This clone was seen just once. The V gene is TRBV5-1, the J gene TRBJ2-3, with 9 bases lining up with TRBD2. In germline, CDR1 is SGHRS, CDR2 YFSETQ. The CDR3 extends over 15 amino acids. Trimming took 5 bases from V and 2 from J; bases not matched to a gene: 6. CDR3 sequence: CASRNSGSPTDTQYF. The CDR3, as DNA: TGCGCCAGCAGGAATAGCGGGAGCCCCACAGATACGCAGTATTTT.

This chain joins TRBV5-6 and TRBJ2-5; D is ambiguous. The CDR3 runs to 13 residues. The germline V gene encodes CDR1 SGHDT and CDR2 YYEEEE. Trimming took off 0 bases at V and 4 bases at J, with 7 bases between the two ends. CDR3 in amino acids: CASSLGIPETQYF. In nucleotides, the CDR3 is TGTGCCAGCAGCTTGGGCATTCCAGAGACCCAGTACTTC.

J is TRBJ1-1 and V is TRBV19; tentatively, D is TRBD1 (6 bases). Germline V CDR1 and CDR2: LNHDA, SQIVND (reference sequence). Trimming pared 6 bases from V and 1 base from J, leaving 9 bases between. The CDR3 is made up of 13 amino acids. CDR3 residues: CASRGRGNTEAFF. In DNA, the CDR3 is TGTGCCAGTAGGGGCAGGGGGAACACTGAAGCTTTCTTT. The full variable domain, in which reference TRBV19 and TRBJ1-1 provide the parts outside the CDR3, is DGGITQSPKYLFRKEGQNVTLSCEQNLNHDAMYWYRQDPGQGLRLIYYSQIVNDFQKGDIAEGYSVSREKKESFPLTVTSAQKNPTAFYLCASRGRGNTEAFFGQGTRLTVV.

This clone was detected once. The CDR3 protein is CASSSRLAGVVTYNEQFF. For the CDR3, the DNA is TGTGCCAGCAGCAGCAGACTAGCGGGAGTTGTAACCTACAATGAGCAGTTCTTC. The chain links TRBV7-2 to TRBJ2-1; 12 bases map to TRBD2. The CDR3 extends over 18 amino acids. The V gene end was trimmed by 5 bases and the J gene end by 2 bases; junction bases not matched to a gene: 10. Germline-derived CDR1 and CDR2 are SGHTA and FQGNSA.

This clone was observed once. The chain has TRBV10-3 and TRBJ2-1, with a tentative D call TRBD1 (6 bases). V lost 2 bases and J 7 bases, leaving 12 bases between the germline ends. The germline gives CDR1 ENHRY, CDR2 SYGVKD. This CDR3 spans 14 amino acids. DNA for the CDR3: TGTGCCATCAGTGAGGACGGGACAAAGAATGAGCAGTTCTTC. Protein: CAISEDGTKNEQFF.